The source of this T cell receptor beta chain is a study of T cells in Graves' hyperthyroidism and ophthalmopathy. Study conclusions and caveats: In the analysis, a 13 V-J model separated ophthalmopathy from stable hyperthyroidism.

What was amplified from RNA transcripts were TCR beta CDR3 regions. Primed by the HTBI set, a first-round RT-PCR was run on the TCR CDR3. TCRdb itself ran the multiplex PCR reads through MiXCR, one entry per CDR3 protein. The sample holds 450,000 to 650,000 distinct CDR3 sequences, roughly 20% seen once. This clonotype was seen at least ten times. Its antigen is not identified. The junction departs from germline at one end; a sequencing error may be responsible. The CDR3 has 13 amino acids. CDR1 and CDR2 from the germline V gene are LNHNV and YYDKDF (reference sequence). The chain recombines TRBV15 with TRBJ2-7; D possibly corresponds to TRBD1 (5 bases). The clonotype was recovered from a man aged 18 to 30 with Graves' hyperthyroidism. The sample comprised blood. The chain's CDR3 is CATSRDKVGHWNF. The CDR3 region has the DNA TGTGCCACCAGCAGAGATAAGGTTGGACACTGGAACTTC.